A selection of T cell receptor beta chains follows, all from one sample in a study of blood T cell repertoires in COVID-19. The repertoire was sequenced with immunoSEQ multiplex PCR; TCRdb's copy has only in-frame clones and lacks some. The repertoire includes approximately 140,000 clones, roughly 90% of them detected once, and about 10% sits in the top ten. The sequencing sample was made of peripheral blood. The receptor set was obtained from a man between 45 and 60 years old with active or convalescent COVID-19. The CDR3 runs from the conserved cysteine through the conserved F or W. The D gene is left open where the match is weak. Clone size, where shown, is once, few, many, or a class for clones that have expanded.

D gene	V gene	clone size	J gene	CDR3 DNA	CDR3 protein
.	TRBV3-1/TRBV3-2	.	TRBJ2-3	TGTGCCAGCAGCCAGAGAGGACTCAAGACCGGAAATACGCAGTATTTT	CASSQRGLKTGNTQYF
.	TRBV6-1	.	TRBJ1-4	TGTGCCAGCAGTGACAGTGAGGCAACTAATGAAAAACTGTTTTTT	CASSDSEATNEKLFF
.	TRBV2	once	TRBJ2-5	TGTGCCAGCAGTGAATTGGACTACCAAGAGACCCAGTACTTC	CASSELDYQETQYF
.	TRBV18	.	TRBJ2-3	TGTGCCAGCTCACCAGGCAGTAGCACAGATACGCAGTATTTT	CASSPGSSTDTQYF
TRBD1	TRBV14	.	TRBJ2-7	TGTGCCAGCAGCCAGGGGACAGGCGAGCAGTACTTC	CASSQGTGEQYF
.	TRBV4-2	.	TRBJ1-1	TGTGCCAGCAGCCAAGATACCGGCTACGGGGCTGAAGCTTTCTTT	CASSQDTGYGAEAFF
TRBD1	TRBV10-3	.	TRBJ2-7	TGTGCCATCAAGACAGGGGGCGTAGGGTACGAGCAGTACTTC	CAIKTGGVGYEQYF
.	TRBV29-1	.	TRBJ2-7	TGCAGCGTTATCAGGGACACCTCCTACGAGCAGTACTTC	CSVIRDTSYEQYF
.	TRBV4-3	.	TRBJ1-1	TGCGCCAGCAGCCAAGGGAGCACAGGACGGACTGAAGCTTTCTTT	CASSQGSTGRTEAFF
TRBD2	TRBV9	.	TRBJ2-2	TGTGCCAGCAGCGGTAGCGGGAGCCTCACCGGGGAGCTGTTTTTT	CASSGSGSLTGELFF
.	TRBV2	few	TRBJ2-2	TGTGCCAGCAGGGGGCAGGGGGGCACCGGGGAGCTGTTTTTT	CASRGQGGTGELFF
TRBD1	TRBV11-2	.	TRBJ1-5	TGTGCCAGCAGCTTAAGACAGGGGCATAAGGGCAATCAGCCCCAGCATTTT	CASSLRQGHKGNQPQHF
TRBD1	TRBV28	.	TRBJ2-1	TGTGCCAGCCGCTCCTCAGGGGGCTCCTACAATGAGCAGTTCTTC	CASRSSGGSYNEQFF
TRBD1	TRBV28	.	TRBJ1-6	TGTGCCAGCAGTGGGGGACAGGGGAAAAAGGCAGGTTCACCCCTCCACTTT	CASSGGQGKKAGSPLHF
TRBD2	TRBV28	.	TRBJ2-1	TGTGCCAGCAGTTTGTGGGAGCGGGGCTACAATGAGCAGTTCTTC	CASSLWERGYNEQFF
.	TRBV5-1	.	TRBJ2-7	TGCGCCAGCAGCTTGTCCCTAGGACTTTCCTACGAGCAGTACTTC	CASSLSLGLSYEQYF
.	TRBV7-9	.	TRBJ2-1	TGTGCCAGCAGCTTTCTAGCGAGCTCCTACAATGAGCAGTTCTTC	CASSFLASSYNEQFF
TRBD1	TRBV5-1	.	TRBJ2-5	TGCGCCAGCAGAACGACAGGGGGCCAAGAGACCCAGTACTTC	CASRTTGGQETQYF
TRBD1	TRBV5-5	.	TRBJ2-7	TGTGCCAGCAGATTCGGACAGGGGCCATCCTACGAGCAGTACTTC	CASRFGQGPSYEQYF
.	TRBV10-3	.	TRBJ2-7	TGTGCCATCAGGGATCGACTAGTCCCGATCTCCTACGAGCAGTACTTC	CAIRDRLVPISYEQYF
TRBD1	TRBV28	.	TRBJ1-3	TGTGCCAGCAGACCTCAGGGGGTTCCCTCTGGAAACACCATATATTTT	CASRPQGVPSGNTIYF
.	TRBV24-1	.	TRBJ2-3	TGTGCCACCAGTGCGGGGGACTCCACAGATACGCAGTATTTT	CATSAGDSTDTQYF
.	TRBV11-2	.	TRBJ2-3	TGTGCCAGCAGCTTAAATACAGGTGCAGATACGCAGTATTTT	CASSLNTGADTQYF
TRBD1	TRBV30	.	TRBJ1-2	TGTGCCTGGAGTGCCGACAGGGCCGCCTATGGCTACACCTTC	CAWSADRAAYGYTF
TRBD2	TRBV9	.	TRBJ2-3	TGTGCCAGCAGCGTCGCTAGCGGGAGGGAGTTAGATACGCAGTATTTT	CASSVASGRELDTQYF
.	TRBV3-1/TRBV3-2	.	TRBJ2-4	TGTGCCAGCAGCCAAGGGACAGTAGCCAAAAACATTCAGTACTTC	CASSQGTVAKNIQYF
.	TRBV24-1	.	TRBJ2-1	TGTGCCACCAGTCAGGCGGGGACTTTGAATGAGCAGTTCTTC	CATSQAGTLNEQFF
TRBD1	TRBV30	.	TRBJ2-7	TGTGCCGGAAAACAGGGGTCCTACGAGCAGTACTTC	CAGKQGSYEQYF
TRBD1	TRBV6-2/TRBV6-3	once	TRBJ2-1	TGTGCCAGCAGCCGGGACAGTTACAATGAGCAGTTCTTC	CASSRDSYNEQFF
TRBD1	TRBV19	once	TRBJ1-1	TGTGCCAGTAGTTCCGGGACAGGGATTAGGACTGAAGCTTTCTTT	CASSSGTGIRTEAFF
.	TRBV25-1	.	TRBJ1-1	TGTGCCAGCAGTGTCAGTGGTTCTAGCACTGAAGCTTTCTTT	CASSVSGSSTEAFF
.	TRBV20-1	.	TRBJ2-1	TGCAGTGCTAGACCGAGGGATGAGCAGTTCTTC	CSARPRDEQFF
.	TRBV2	.	TRBJ2-7	TGTGCCAGCAGGACGGACTCGCTCTCCTACGAGCAGTACTTC	CASRTDSLSYEQYF
TRBD2	TRBV6-6	.	TRBJ2-7	TGTGCCAGCAGTTACTCGGCTAGCGGGAGTGCTGGGGAGCAGTACTTC	CASSYSASGSAGEQYF
.	TRBV10-3	.	TRBJ2-3	TGTGCCATCAGCGGGGGGCAGGCCGATACGCAGTATTTT	CAISGGQADTQYF
TRBD2	TRBV7-9	.	TRBJ2-1	TGTGCCAGCAGCTCAGGACTAGACGGCGATGAGCAGTTCTTC	CASSSGLDGDEQFF
.	TRBV7-3	.	TRBJ2-5	TGTGCCAGCAGCTTTTTAGCGGCGGAGACCCAGTACTTC	CASSFLAAETQYF
.	TRBV11-2	.	TRBJ2-7	TGTGCCAGCAGCTTAGATAGCCTGGGCAGGGTCCACGAGCAGTACTTC	CASSLDSLGRVHEQYF
TRBD1	TRBV19	.	TRBJ1-5	TGTGCCAGTAGTCGAGGGGCAGGGGGCAAGGGCAATCAGCCCCAGCATTTT	CASSRGAGGKGNQPQHF
.	TRBV6-1	.	TRBJ2-7	TGTGCCAGCAGTGAGACTAGAGACCACGAGCAGTACTTC	CASSETRDHEQYF